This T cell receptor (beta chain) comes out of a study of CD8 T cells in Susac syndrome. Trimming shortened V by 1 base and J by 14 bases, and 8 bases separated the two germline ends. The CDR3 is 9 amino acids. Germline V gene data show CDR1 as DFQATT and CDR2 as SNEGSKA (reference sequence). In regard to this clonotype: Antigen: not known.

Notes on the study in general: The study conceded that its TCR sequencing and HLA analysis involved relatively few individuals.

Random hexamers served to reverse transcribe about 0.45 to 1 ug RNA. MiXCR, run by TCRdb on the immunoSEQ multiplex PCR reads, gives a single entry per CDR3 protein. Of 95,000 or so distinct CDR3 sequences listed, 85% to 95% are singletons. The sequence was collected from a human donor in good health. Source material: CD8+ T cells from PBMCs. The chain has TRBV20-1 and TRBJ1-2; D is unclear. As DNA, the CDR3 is TGCAGTGCTAGAGCCATTACAACCTTC. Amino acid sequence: CSARAITTF.